These 14 T cell receptor beta chains came from one sample sequenced in a study of cytomegalovirus exposure and HLA in healthy donors. This PCR relied on a set of 60 Vbeta primers and 13 Jbeta primers. Here immunoSEQ multiplex PCR was the method, and the copy in TCRdb shows in-frame clones only, minus some. The sample lists around 150,000 clones; roughly 85% were seen once. Material for sequencing was PBMCs. The receptor source for this set is a male donor in good health and CMV-seropositive.

The CDR3 here is CASSVEGGIYNEQFF. In DNA form, the CDR3 reads TGTGCCAGCAGCGTAGAAGGCGGAATATACAATGAGCAGTTCTTC. This chain links TRBV9 with TRBJ2-1; D call uncertain. CDR3 size: 15 residues. Trimming removed 0 bases at V and 4 bases at J, with 11 bases between. The germline V gene encodes CDR1 SGDLS and CDR2 YYNGEE. Complete variable domain (other parts from reference TRBV9 and TRBJ2-1): DSGVTQTPKHLITATGQRVTLRCSPRSGDLSVYWYQQSLDQGLQFLIQYYNGEERAKGNILERFSAQQFPDLHSELNLSSLELGDSALYFCASSVEGGIYNEQFFGPGTRLTVL.

The chain has TRBV27 and TRBJ2-7; TRBD2 aligns across 11 bases. J gave up 2 bases and V 6 bases, and 6 bases lay outside the gene matches. The germline V gene has CDR1 MNHEY and CDR2 SMNVEV (reference sequence). The CDR3 runs 15 residues. For the CDR3, the DNA is TGTGCCAGCAGGGTGGGACTAGCGGTTACCTACGAGCAGTACTTC. This gives the protein CASRVGLAVTYEQYF.

In nucleotides, the CDR3 is TGTGCCACCCTTATCTGGGGGGAGCACCCAGATACGCAGTATTTT. Translating it yields CATLIWGEHPDTQYF. This rearrangement joins TRBV28 to TRBJ2-3; TRBD2 might be the D (6 bases). The V and J ends lost 10 bases and 4 bases respectively, with 21 bases between them. Germline assignment: CDR1 MDHEN and CDR2 SYDVKM. This CDR3 region has 15 residues.

The V and J genes are TRBV30 and TRBJ1-1; TRBD1 matches 11 bases. The CDR3 length is 14 residues. In germline, CDR1 is GTSNPN, CDR2 SVGIG (reference sequence). The V segment lost 7 bases and the J segment 1 base; nucleotides outside the gene matches: 5. This CDR3 is CAYRDRGGNTEAFF. The CDR3 DNA is TGTGCCTATCGGGACAGGGGGGGGAACACTGAAGCTTTCTTT.

The rearrangement uses TRBV30 and TRBJ2-5; possibly TRBD1 for D (6 bases). V dropped 8 bases and J dropped 4 bases, with 23 bases sitting between them. Germline CDR1 GTSNPN, CDR2 SVGIG (reference sequence). The CDR3 runs to 15 residues. The CDR3 DNA reads TGTGCCGGAACCAACCCCACGACAGGCGGAGAGACCCAGTACTTC. It specifies CAGTNPTTGGETQYF.

The V call is TRBV5-1, the J call TRBJ2-4; TRBD1 agrees at 7 bases. Germline V gene data show CDR1 as SGHRS and CDR2 as YFSETQ. Trimming cost V 4 bases and J 0 bases; bases outside gene matches: 10. The CDR3 length is 17 residues. CDR3 bases: TGCGCCAGCAGCCCCAGACAGGGCGGGCTAGCCAAAAACATTCAGTACTTC. Translation: CASSPRQGGLAKNIQYF.

This clone was seen more than once but under ten times. The CDR3 reads CASSTADTIYF. CDR3 in DNA: TGTGCCAGCAGCACTGCGGACACCATATATTTT. The chain joins TRBV7-9 to TRBJ1-3; no reliable D call. This CDR3 contains 11 residues. Germline values: CDR1 SEHNR, CDR2 FQNEAQ (reference sequence). V lost 5 bases and J 8 bases, leaving 7 bases between the germline ends.

The chain links TRBV10-3 to TRBJ2-7; D perhaps matches TRBD2 (6 bases). V was cut by 8 bases and J by 0 bases, with 8 bases left in between. The length of the CDR3 is 12 residues. Germline loops: CDR1 ENHRY, CDR2 SYGVKD. The CDR3 is CAIGGTSYEQYF. CDR3 in DNA: TGTGCCATCGGCGGGACCTCCTACGAGCAGTACTTC.

This clone was seen a few times. This chain joins TRBV28 and TRBJ2-7; 9 nucleotides align to TRBD1. The CDR3 covers 15 residues. The V and J ends lost 3 bases and 4 bases, in that order; junction bases with no gene match: 7. Germline CDR1 is MDHEN and CDR2 is SYDVKM. For the CDR3, the DNA is TGTGCCAGCAGTTTTTTTACAGGGGGCGCTTACGAGCAGTACTTC. Translated: CASSFFTGGAYEQYF. Full variable domain (remainder filled in from reference TRBV28 and TRBJ2-7): DVKVTQSSRYLVKRTGEKVFLECVQDMDHENMFWYRQDPGLGLRLIYFSYDVKMKEKGDIPEGYSVSREKKERFSLILESASTNQTSMYLCASSFFTGGAYEQYFGPGTRLTVT.

The genes are TRBV4-1 and TRBJ1-2, with D possibly matching TRBD1 (5 bases). V gave up 4 bases and J gave up 0 bases, with 12 bases separating them. There are 15 residues in the CDR3. CDR1 MGHRA and CDR2 YSYEKL come from the germline V gene. The CDR3: CASSLQQETNYGYTF. CDR3 nucleotides: TGCGCCAGCAGCCTACAACAGGAAACTAACTATGGCTACACCTTC.

The chain joins TRBV10-3 to TRBJ2-1; possible D gene TRBD2, 6 bases. Germline CDR1 and CDR2: ENHRY and SYGVKD. V was pared by 0 bases and J by 1 base, with 7 bases between. This CDR3 comprises 15 residues. The CDR3 is CAISESAGSYNEQFF. CDR3 coding DNA: TGTGCCATCAGTGAGTCGGCGGGATCCTACAATGAGCAGTTCTTC.

V is TRBV2 and J is TRBJ2-7; no clear D gene. CDR3 length: 10 amino acids. Trimming took off 9 bases at V and 5 bases at J, with 8 bases between the two ends. Germline lookup yields CDR1 SNHLY and CDR2 FYNNEI. The CDR3 reads CARNRDEQYF. In nucleotides, the CDR3 is TGTGCCAGGAATCGGGACGAGCAGTACTTC. Looking up the rest from reference TRBV2 and TRBJ2-7 gives the full variable domain: EPEVTQTPSHQVTQMGQEVILRCVPISNHLYFYWYRQILGQKVEFLVSFYNNEISEKSEIFDDQFSVERPDGSNFTLKIRSTKLEDSAMYFCARNRDEQYFGPGTRLTVT.

The chain combines TRBV6-5 with TRBJ1-1, with a possible D match to TRBD1 (5 bases). Trimming removed 1 base at V and 4 bases at J, with 10 bases between. The length of the CDR3 is 14 residues. Germline assignment: CDR1 MNHEY and CDR2 SVGAGI. The CDR3 loop reads CASSYFREGTEAFF. The CDR3, as DNA: TGTGCCAGCAGTTACTTCAGGGAAGGCACTGAAGCTTTCTTT.

This sequence joins TRBV18 and TRBJ1-1; D remains unclear. CDR1 is KGHSH, CDR2 LQKENI, per germline. CDR3 length equals 13 residues. Between the trimmed V and J ends, which lost 2 bases and 3 bases, there was a span of 7 bases. CDR3 bases: TGTGCCAGCTCACCAGCGCGGGACACTGAAGCTTTCTTT. This gives the protein CASSPARDTEAFF.